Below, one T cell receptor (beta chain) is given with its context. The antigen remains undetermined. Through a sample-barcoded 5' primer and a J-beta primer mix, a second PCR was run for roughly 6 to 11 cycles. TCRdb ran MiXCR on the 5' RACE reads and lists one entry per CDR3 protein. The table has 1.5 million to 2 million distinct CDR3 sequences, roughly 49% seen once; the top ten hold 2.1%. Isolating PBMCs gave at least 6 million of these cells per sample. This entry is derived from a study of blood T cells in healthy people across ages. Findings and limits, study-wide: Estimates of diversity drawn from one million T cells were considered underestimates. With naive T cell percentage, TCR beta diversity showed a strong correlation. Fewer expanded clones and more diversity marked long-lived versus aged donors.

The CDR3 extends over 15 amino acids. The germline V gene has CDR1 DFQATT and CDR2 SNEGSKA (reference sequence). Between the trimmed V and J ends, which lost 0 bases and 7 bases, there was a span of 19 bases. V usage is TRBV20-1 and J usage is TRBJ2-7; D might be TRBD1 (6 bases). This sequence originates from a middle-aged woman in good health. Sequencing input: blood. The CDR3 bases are TGCAGTGCTAGAGATTTGGGGGCGCTTGGACTGGAGCAGTACTTC. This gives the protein CSARDLGALGLEQYF.